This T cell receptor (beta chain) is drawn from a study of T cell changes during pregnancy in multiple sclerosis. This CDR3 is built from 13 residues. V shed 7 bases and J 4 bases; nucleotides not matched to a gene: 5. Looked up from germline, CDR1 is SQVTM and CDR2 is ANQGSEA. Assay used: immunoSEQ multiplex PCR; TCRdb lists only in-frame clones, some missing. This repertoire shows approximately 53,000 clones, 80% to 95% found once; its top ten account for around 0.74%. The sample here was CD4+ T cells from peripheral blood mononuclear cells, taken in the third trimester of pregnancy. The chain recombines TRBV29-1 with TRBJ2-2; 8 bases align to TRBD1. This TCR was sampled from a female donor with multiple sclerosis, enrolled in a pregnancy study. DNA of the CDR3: TGCAGCGGACTACAGGGGGGCACCGGGGAGCTGTTTTTT. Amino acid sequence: CSGLQGGTGELFF.